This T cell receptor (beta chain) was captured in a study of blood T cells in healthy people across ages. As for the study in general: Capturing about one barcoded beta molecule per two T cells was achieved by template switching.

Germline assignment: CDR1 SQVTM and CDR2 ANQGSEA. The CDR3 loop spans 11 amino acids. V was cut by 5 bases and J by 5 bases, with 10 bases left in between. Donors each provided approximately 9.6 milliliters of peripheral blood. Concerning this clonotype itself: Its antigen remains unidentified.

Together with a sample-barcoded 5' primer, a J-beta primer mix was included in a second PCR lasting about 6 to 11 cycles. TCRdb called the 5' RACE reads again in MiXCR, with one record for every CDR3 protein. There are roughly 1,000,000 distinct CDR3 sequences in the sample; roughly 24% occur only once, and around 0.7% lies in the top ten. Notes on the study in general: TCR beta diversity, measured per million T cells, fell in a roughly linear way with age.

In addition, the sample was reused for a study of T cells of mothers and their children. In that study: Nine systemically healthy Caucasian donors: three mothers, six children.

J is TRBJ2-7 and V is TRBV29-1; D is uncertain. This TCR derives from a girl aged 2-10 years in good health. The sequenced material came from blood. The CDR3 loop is CSVKIFDEQYF. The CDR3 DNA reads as TGCAGCGTTAAAATCTTCGACGAGCAGTACTTC.